This entry describes one T cell receptor (beta chain). This record belongs to a study of T cells in Graves' hyperthyroidism and ophthalmopathy. The overall study: Blood from the periphery was taken at initial diagnosis, before any treatment.

RNA transcripts served as the template for amplifying TCR beta CDR3 regions. First-round RT-PCR with HTBI primers amplified the TCR CDR3 region. Via MiXCR, TCRdb re-called the multiplex PCR reads, giving one row per CDR3 protein. The sample records about 520,000 distinct CDR3 sequences, less than 25% being singletons. The CDR3 is made up of 15 amino acids. Per germline, CDR1 SGHTA and CDR2 FQGNSA. Trimming shortened V by 2 bases and J by 4 bases, and 12 bases separated the two germline ends. Any patient presenting with uncontrolled infection, other autoimmune disease, pregnancy or lactation was left out. Clinicians diagnosed patients from clinical symptoms, serum thyroxine and TRAb, thyroid ultrasound and orbital computed tomography. PBMCs were sourced from roughly 9.7 ml fresh peripheral blood.

The sequence came from a woman aged 25 to 39 with Graves' ophthalmopathy. Sequencing was carried out using blood. The V and J genes are TRBV7-2 and TRBJ1-5; no clear D gene. The CDR3 coding sequence is TGTGCCAGCAGCTTACAAAACCAGTGGAATCAGCCCCAGCATTTT. Amino acids: CASSLQNQWNQPQHF.